The source of this TCR beta chain is a study of shared clonotypes between healthy human individuals. As for the study in general: Each donor had three CD4 naive, three CD4 memory, two CD8 naive and one CD8 memory plate.

This clone was recorded only once. What it binds is unknown. V shed 5 bases, J shed 6 bases, and the junction held 10 bases outside the gene matches. CDR1 is MDHEN and CDR2 is SYDVKM in the germline V gene. The CDR3 has 15 amino acids. Evenly divided among several immunoSEQ plates was the genomic DNA of each subset. Only in-frame clones appear in the TCRdb table, and some are missing; sequencing was by immunoSEQ multiplex PCR. This table holds about 2.4 million clones, 93% found once. Broader study findings: Sampling covered blood only; tissue repertoires likely differ. All-four-donor shared clonotypes had higher generation probabilities than non-shared clonotypes did.

This sequence originates from a man between 18 and 35 years old in good health. Some clones in this sample may be carry-over from other donors' samples. The chain employs TRBV28 and TRBJ2-5; 9 bases agree with TRBD2. The sample consisted of naive CD4+ T cells from PBMCs. Subset in this sample: CD45RA+ positively selected. The CDR3 bases are TGTGCCAGCAGTAACCGCTTAGCGGGAGAGAAGACCCAGTACTTC. It codes for CASSNRLAGEKTQYF.